This TCR beta chain is from a study of blood T cell repertoires in COVID-19. Study at large: Italy, Spain and the United States were the sources of the convalescent and acute COVID-19 samples. In each case, the material was cDNA or gDNA derived from T cells, B-cell-depleted T cells, or PBMCs.

Per the study methods: For nucleated cells, counts were estimated from reference gene primer amplification. The protocol was immunoSEQ multiplex PCR, while the TCRdb copy is restricted to in-frame clones and leaves out a portion. V and J calls and clone size are as listed in that table; D and trimming were resolved from the DNA. The repertoire holds tens of thousands of clones, with 78% as singletons. V lost 7 bases, J lost 0 bases, and 12 bases lay in between. This CDR3 is built from 14 residues. Per germline, CDR1 LNHDA and CDR2 SQIVND (reference sequence). The receptor comes from a man older than 75 with acute or convalescent COVID-19. V is TRBV19 and J is TRBJ1-1, with D maybe TRBD1 (6 bases). The specimen was peripheral blood. The CDR3 DNA sequence: TGTGCCAGTACATTACAGGGAATGAACACTGAAGCTTTCTTT. Translated: CASTLQGMNTEAFF. Full variable domain (remainder filled in from reference TRBV19 and TRBJ1-1): DGGITQSPKYLFRKEGQNVTLSCEQNLNHDAMYWYRQDPGQGLRLIYYSQIVNDFQKGDIAEGYSVSREKKESFPLTVTSAQKNPTAFYLCASTLQGMNTEAFFGQGTRLTVV.